Listed below are T cell receptor beta chains from one sample, sequenced in a study of shared clonotypes between healthy human individuals. The data were produced by immunoSEQ multiplex PCR, yet TCRdb's version contains in-frame clones alone and is incomplete. This sample yields around 2,000,000 clones, of which 85% to 95% are seen a single time; roughly 1.8% belongs to the top ten. The source material was naive CD8+ T cells from PBMCs. The receptors were gathered from a man aged 18 to 29 in good health. Some clones in this sample may be carry-over from other donors' samples. The CDR3 runs from the conserved cysteine through the conserved F or W. Fields, in order: V gene, clone size, J gene, D gene, CDR3 DNA, CDR3 protein. The D gene is left open where the match is weak. Size is omitted from some rows. Given values are once, few, many or a class for expanded clones.

TRBV7-2	-	TRBJ2-1	-	TGTGCCAGCAGCTTAGAGGGTTCCTACAATGAGCAGTTCTTC	CASSLEGSYNEQFF
TRBV7-9	-	TRBJ2-1	TRBD2	TGTGCCAGCAGCCTTAGCGGGAGGGCCCTCGACTCCTACAATGAGCAGTTCTTC	CASSLSGRALDSYNEQFF
TRBV30	-	TRBJ2-5	TRBD2	TGTGCCTGGAGTGTATGGGGGGGAGCTTCCAAAGAGACCCAGTACTTC	CAWSVWGGASKETQYF
TRBV7-2	-	TRBJ2-7	-	TGTGCCAGCAGCTTAGGCAGGGGTATAGACGAGCAGTACTTC	CASSLGRGIDEQYF
TRBV10-3	-	TRBJ2-7	TRBD2	TGTGCCACAAAGGAGAGGACTAGCGGGAAGGTCCCCTCATACGAGCAGTACTTC	CATKERTSGKVPSYEQYF
TRBV5-1	-	TRBJ1-1	-	TGCGCCAGCAGCTCCCCCCCGAACACTGAAGCTTTCTTT	CASSSPPNTEAFF
TRBV9	-	TRBJ2-1	TRBD2	TGTGCCAGCAGCGTAGTGGGTAGCGGGAGGGCCACGTACAATGAGCAGTTCTTC	CASSVVGSGRATYNEQFF
TRBV2	-	TRBJ1-2	-	TGTGCCAGCATGAGTGACTATGGCTACACCTTC	CASMSDYGYTF
TRBV25-1	once	TRBJ2-5	TRBD2	TGTGCCAGCAGTAGACTAGCATGGGAGACCCAGTACTTC	CASSRLAWETQYF
TRBV27	-	TRBJ2-7	TRBD2	TGTGCCAGCAGTTTAGGCGGGAGGGTGGCCTACGAGCAGTACTTC	CASSLGGRVAYEQYF
TRBV5-4	-	TRBJ1-1	-	TGTGCCAGCAGCTTGGCCGGGGGCAACACTGAAGCTTTCTTT	CASSLAGGNTEAFF
TRBV6-1	-	TRBJ2-1	-	TGTGCCAGCAGTGAATGGCCTAGGGGCTCCTACAATGAGCAGTTCTTC	CASSEWPRGSYNEQFF
TRBV10-3	few	TRBJ2-4	TRBD2	TGTGCCATCAGTGAGCGGGGGGTTCCCCAACACATTCAGTACTTC	CAISERGVPQHIQYF
TRBV19	-	TRBJ2-3	-	TGTGCCAGTAGTATATACCGACTAGACCGCACAGATACGCAGTATTTT	CASSIYRLDRTDTQYF
TRBV5-5	-	TRBJ2-7	-	TGTGCCAGCAGCTTCTTCCGGGACGAGCAGTACTTC	CASSFFRDEQYF
TRBV2	-	TRBJ2-2	-	TGTGCCAGCAGTGGGACTACGAACACCGGGGAGCTGTTTTTT	CASSGTTNTGELFF
TRBV5-4	-	TRBJ2-3	TRBD2	TGTGCCAGCAGCAACGGACTAGCGGGATGGAACGGGGCAGATACGCAGTATTTT	CASSNGLAGWNGADTQYF
TRBV27	once	TRBJ1-5	-	TGTGCCAGCAGTTTAACACCCTTGGTGGGGGCCGTGGGGCCCCAGCATTTT	CASSLTPLVGAVGPQHF
TRBV6-6	-	TRBJ1-1	-	TGTGCCAGCAACACATTGAACACTGAAGCTTTCTTT	CASNTLNTEAFF
TRBV28	-	TRBJ2-5	TRBD1	TGTGCCAGCAGTTTACCAAATGGGACAGGTGAAGAGACCCAGTACTTC	CASSLPNGTGEETQYF
TRBV7-6	-	TRBJ2-5	-	TGTGCCAGCAGCTTTTTCCTCGGACAATCCCAAGAGACCCAGTACTTC	CASSFFLGQSQETQYF
TRBV7-9	once	TRBJ2-1	-	TGTGCCAGCAGCTTAGCCGACAGGTACAATGAGCAGTTCTTC	CASSLADRYNEQFF
TRBV6-5	-	TRBJ2-2	TRBD2	TGTGCCAGCAGCCATCGGGGGGAAATTGCCGGGGAGCTGTTTTTT	CASSHRGEIAGELFF
TRBV11-2	-	TRBJ2-1	-	TGTGCCAGCAGCTTACGGCCGGGACCAGACTACAATGAGCAGTTCTTC	CASSLRPGPDYNEQFF
TRBV27	-	TRBJ2-7	TRBD2	TGTGCCAGCAGTTTAGGGGGCCCAAGCGGGAGCTACGAGCAGTACTTC	CASSLGGPSGSYEQYF
TRBV29-1	-	TRBJ2-1	-	TGCAGCGTCGATGGGTCCGGGAGACACCTCCCGGCCAATGAGCAGTTCTTC	CSVDGSGRHLPANEQFF
TRBV7-6	-	TRBJ2-7	-	TGTGCCAGCAGCTTAGCGAGTTCGCGGGGCTCCTACGAGCAGTACTTC	CASSLASSRGSYEQYF
TRBV7-8	-	TRBJ2-7	TRBD1	TGTGCCAGCAGCTACGACAGGGGGTACGAGCAGTACTTC	CASSYDRGYEQYF
TRBV27	-	TRBJ2-1	-	TGTGCCAGCAGTCGGTACAATGAGCAGTTCTTC	CASSRYNEQFF
TRBV7-3	-	TRBJ2-5	TRBD2	TGTGCCAGCAGCTCACTAGCGGAAGAAGAGACCCAGTACTTC	CASSSLAEEETQYF
TRBV4-3	-	TRBJ2-7	-	TGCGCCAGCAGCCAAGATAGCAGAGCTATATCCTACGAGCAGTACTTC	CASSQDSRAISYEQYF